These 15 T cell receptor beta chains were sequenced from one sample in a study of T cell repertoires in cytomegalovirus infection. No antigen is known for these receptors. In TCRdb, the reads were re-called with MiXCR into one record per CDR3 protein. The sample shows fewer than 150,000 distinct CDR3 sequences, under 35% of them seen only once. The starting material was CD8+ T cells from cultured PBMCs, obtained from culture after CMV antigen stimulation. Receptor source: a human donor in good health (CMV status not recorded). Some clones in this sample may be carry-over from other donors' samples.

This rearrangement joins TRBV7-9 to TRBJ2-1; 8 positions agree with TRBD2. Per the germline V gene, CDR1 is SEHNR and CDR2 is FQNEAQ (reference sequence). CDR3 size: 14 residues. Germline trimming cut 7 bases from V and 3 bases from J; bases unmatched to any gene: 5. CDR3 coding DNA: TGTGCCAGCACCACTAGCGGCCTCTACAATGAGCAGTTCTTC. As protein: CASTTSGLYNEQFF.

The V and J genes are TRBV4-3 and TRBJ2-7; D remains ambiguous. The ends were cut back, 0 bases at V and 0 bases at J, with 9 bases in the middle. The germline V gene has CDR1 LGHNA and CDR2 YSLEER. This CDR3 region has 15 residues. CDR3 nucleotide sequence: TGCGCCAGCAGCCAAGATTATGGATTCTCCTACGAGCAGTACTTC. Translating it yields CASSQDYGFSYEQYF.

This clonotype was recorded a few times. The V call is TRBV12-3 or TRBV12-4, the J call TRBJ1-6; D is ambiguous. V lost 6 bases, J lost 10 bases, and 16 bases lay in between. CDR3 size: 14 residues. CDR3 DNA: TGTGCCAGCAGAGAAGACCTCCATCGGTCACCCCTCCACTTT. Translation gives CASREDLHRSPLHF.

The chain employs TRBV4-3 and TRBJ1-1; D remains unclear. CDR1 is LGHNA and CDR2 is YSLEER in the germline V gene. This CDR3 has 11 amino acids. The V and J ends lost 1 base and 7 bases respectively, with 4 bases between them. The CDR3 is CASSQGFEAFF. CDR3 nucleotide sequence: TGCGCCAGCAGCCAAGGTTTTGAAGCTTTCTTT.

The V gene is TRBV7-6, the J gene TRBJ1-4; no clear D. The CDR3 covers 12 residues. The germline V gene encodes CDR1 SGHVS and CDR2 FNYEAQ. Trimming left V 5 bases short and J 4 bases short, with 5 bases between. The CDR3 DNA reads TGTGCCAGCAGCCCGAATAATGAAAAACTGTTTTTT. It is translated as CASSPNNEKLFF.

This clonotype was counted at least ten times. The gene calls are TRBV7-6 and TRBJ2-3; D call uncertain. The germline V and J ends were trimmed by 2 bases and 4 bases, with 16 bases remaining between them. This CDR3 has 16 amino acids. From germline, CDR1 is SGHVS and CDR2 FNYEAQ. CDR3 in DNA: TGTGCCAGCAGCTTAATTACTGCGAACCTCGCAGATACGCAGTATTTT. Amino acids: CASSLITANLADTQYF.

This chain links TRBV11-2 with TRBJ2-5; TRBD1 matches at 9 bases. Germline V lookup: CDR1 SGHAT, CDR2 FQNNGV. V shed 6 bases, J shed 5 bases, and the junction held 4 bases outside the gene matches. This CDR3 region has 13 residues. As DNA, the CDR3 is TGTGCCAGCAGAAAACAGGGGGCCGAGACCCAGTACTTC. Residues: CASRKQGAETQYF.

This chain uses TRBV7-3 with TRBJ1-2; TRBD1 aligns across 11 bases. The CDR3 covers 21 residues. Losses at the gene ends were 5 bases for V and 0 bases for J; bases not matched to a gene: 20. CDR1 SGHTA and CDR2 FQGTGA come from the germline V gene. CDR3 residues: CASSTRDRGALTRESNYGYTF. DNA of the CDR3: TGTGCCAGCAGCACCCGGGACAGGGGGGCCCTAACGAGAGAATCTAACTATGGCTACACCTTC.

CDR3 sequence reads: CSARNLGQGPLVGQPQHF. CDR3 bases: TGCAGTGCTAGAAACTTGGGACAGGGACCGTTAGTAGGTCAGCCCCAGCATTTT. The chain links TRBV20-1 to TRBJ1-5, with 9 bases matching TRBD1. The germline V gene has CDR1 DFQATT and CDR2 SNEGSKA (reference sequence). Trimming at V came to 2 bases and at J to 6 bases, leaving 17 bases not matched to a gene. The CDR3 length is 18 residues.

This clonotype was seen at least ten times. The chain is built from TRBV27 and TRBJ1-6; D gene ambiguous. From germline, CDR1 is MNHEY and CDR2 SMNVEV (reference sequence). The germline V and J ends were trimmed by 3 bases and 8 bases, with 11 bases remaining between them. This CDR3 is built from 14 residues. In nucleotides, the CDR3 is TGTGCCAGCAGTTTGTTTAGAGGCGATTCACCCCTCCACTTT. This encodes CASSLFRGDSPLHF.

This clonotype came up a few times. V and J are TRBV5-1 and TRBJ2-4, with unresolved D. Germline V gene lookup returns CDR1 SGHRS and CDR2 YFSETQ. V was trimmed by 2 bases and J by 3 bases, leaving 9 bases between them. The CDR3 sequence is 14 residues long. In DNA form, the CDR3 reads TGCGCCAGCAGCTTAGGGATGGGCAAAAACATTCAGTACTTC. Translating gives CASSLGMGKNIQYF.

The chain has TRBV19 and TRBJ2-1; D remains ambiguous. Germline CDR1 is LNHDA and CDR2 is SQIVND (reference sequence). The CDR3 is made up of 15 amino acids. V gave up 7 bases and J gave up 8 bases, with 21 bases separating them. CDR3 region: CASTPTSGTYDEQFF. CDR3 coding DNA: TGTGCCAGTACCCCGACCTCGGGCACTTACGATGAGCAGTTCTTC.

The chain joins TRBV4-1 to TRBJ1-2; D remains ambiguous. Germline CDR1 is MGHRA and CDR2 is YSYEKL. V dropped 4 bases and J dropped 0 bases, with 15 bases sitting between them. The CDR3 is 16 amino acids. The CDR3 bases are TGCGCCAGCAGCCCATTTGGGGAAAGCCCTAACTATGGCTACACCTTC. Translated, it gives CASSPFGESPNYGYTF.

There are many counts of this clonotype. The chain is built from TRBV7-2 and TRBJ1-1; 7 nucleotides align to TRBD1. With 4 bases clipped from V and 7 bases from J, the junction kept 6 bases outside the gene matches. This CDR3 has 13 amino acids. Germline values: CDR1 SGHTA, CDR2 FQGNSA. The CDR3 region is CASSYYRDSEAFF. CDR3 DNA sequence: TGTGCCAGCAGCTACTACCGGGACAGTGAAGCTTTCTTT.

V is TRBV5-6 and J is TRBJ2-1; 8 nucleotides line up with TRBD1. Per the germline V gene, CDR1 is SGHDT and CDR2 is YYEEEE. This CDR3 has 11 residues. Trimming took 3 bases from V and 12 from J; bases not matched to a gene: 2. The chain's CDR3 is CASSSGTGQFF. CDR3 nucleotide sequence: TGTGCCAGCAGCTCCGGGACAGGGCAGTTCTTC.